These 5 T cell receptor beta chains originate from one sample sequenced in a study of regulatory T cells in long-lasting Graves disease (dated by TCRdb to the early 2020s). The time point label here, explained by the study, means: persistent/refractory GD, antithyroid drugs over 5 years with positive TRAb. RNA was extracted from PBMCs in TRIzol for both TCR sequencing and RNA sequencing. The method was multiplex PCR. Sequencing instrument: Illumina HiSeq 4000. CDR3 regions were amplified by Arm-PCR with iRepertoire HTBI primers to construct TCR beta libraries. Through fastp at Q25 and MiXCR, TCRdb rebuilt clones from the public reads, retaining in-frame beta chains. All rows with the same CDR3 protein become a single entry with the most common DNA and genes. The sample table shows a few hundred thousand distinct CDR3 sequences, and 23% are seen once. The ten largest make up approximately 26% of the sample.

This specimen consisted of peripheral blood mononuclear cells (PBMCs), obtained when the disease was refractory, from a patient treated with antithyroid drugs. These receptors all come from a female donor with Graves disease.

This clonotype was counted at least ten times. The rearrangement links TRBV7-9 to TRBJ2-5; D might be TRBD1 (6 bases). Germline V CDR1 and CDR2: SEHNR, FQNEAQ (reference sequence). Trimming removed 5 bases at V and 4 bases at J, with 11 bases between. This CDR3 contains 13 residues. The DNA of the CDR3 is TGTGCCAGCAGCGCACAGGGCGGAGAGACCCAGTACTTC. Its protein product is CASSAQGGETQYF.

This sequence joins TRBV7-8 and TRBJ2-2; 8 nucleotides match TRBD1. J lost 5 bases, V lost 5 bases, and 7 bases had no gene match. This CDR3 is built from 15 residues. Per germline, CDR1 SGHVS and CDR2 FQNEAQ. The CDR3 reads CASSNQGAWTGELFF. CDR3 nucleotide sequence: TGTGCCAGCAGCAACCAGGGGGCATGGACCGGGGAGCTGTTTTTT.

This clonotype was seen ten or more times. This chain links TRBV6-1 with TRBJ1-1; 9 bases match TRBD1. Germline values: CDR1 MNHNS, CDR2 SASEGT. The CDR3 has 13 residues. V shed 8 bases, J shed 1 base, and the junction held 2 bases outside the gene matches. In nucleotides, the CDR3 is TGTGCCAGCTACAGGGGGCGGAACACTGAAGCTTTCTTT. Translation gives CASYRGRNTEAFF.

V gene TRBV3-1 combines with J gene TRBJ2-2, with D possibly matching TRBD2 (6 bases). CDR3 length: 13 amino acids. V was cut by 3 bases and J by 6 bases, with 8 bases left in between. Germline values: CDR1 LGHDT, CDR2 YNNKEL (reference sequence). CDR3 sequence reads: CASSHRESGELFF. CDR3 nucleotides: TGTGCCAGCAGCCATCGGGAGTCCGGGGAGCTGTTTTTT.

This clonotype was recorded many times. The chain recombines TRBV13 with TRBJ2-7; 9 bases agree with TRBD2. The V gene end was trimmed by 2 bases and the J gene end by 7 bases; junction bases not matched to a gene: 9. The CDR3 length is 15 residues. CDR1 is PRHDT, CDR2 FYEKMQ, per germline (reference sequence). This chain's CDR3 is CASSLSFSGSREQYF. The CDR3 DNA reads as TGTGCCAGCAGCTTAAGTTTTAGCGGGAGTCGAGAGCAGTACTTC.